This T cell receptor (beta chain) was captured in a study of T-cell reconstitution after alpha-beta-depleted transplantation in children. Study-wide results and limits: Diversity of TCRbeta at day 60 was high in some patients, arising from surviving recipient T cells and thymic progenitors. Newly generated T cells supplied most T-cell counts and diversity one year post-transplant. About two months after transplant, alpha-beta T cells reportedly came from several hundred expanded graft clones.

This clonotype was counted between two and nine times. Antigen: not known. TCRbeta library construction was performed incorporating unique molecular identifiers. TCRdb reanalysed the PCR reads using MiXCR and keeps one entry per CDR3 protein. The sample includes more than 75,000 distinct CDR3 sequences, 23% of them seen just once. This CDR3 is built from 14 residues. Losses at the gene ends were 6 bases for V and 2 bases for J; bases not matched to a gene: 1. Germline V lookup: CDR1 MNHNS, CDR2 SASEGT. The sample in question was PBMCs, obtained before TCRalphabeta/CD19-depleted stem cell transplant. The rearrangement joins TRBV6-1 to TRBJ1-3, with 10 bases that match TRBD1. The TCR comes from a boy between 2 and 10 years old with acute lymphoblastic leukemia, due to receive a stem cell transplant. CDR3 in amino acids: CASRGQGAGNTIYF. DNA of the CDR3: TGTGCCAGCAGAGGACAGGGGGCTGGAAACACCATATATTTT.